What follows is one T cell receptor (beta chain) and its context. Once RNA had been extracted, it was reverse transcribed into cDNA to act as the sequencing template. Produced via immunoSEQ multiplex PCR; TCRdb's table is partial and in-frame only. Here the sample spans 80,000 to 100,000 clones, roughly 45% being singletons. As to treatment: oral pan-JAK inhibitor, 5-10 mg twice daily. As part of sample collection, lesional scalp punch biopsies and peripheral blood were taken from alopecia areata patients. The sample originates from a study of CD8+ T cells in alopecia areata. CDR1 is MDHEN and CDR2 is SYDVKM in the germline V gene. CDR3 size: 14 residues. V lost 5 bases and J 3 bases, leaving 11 bases between the germline ends.

The specimen comprised CD8+ T cells sorted from blood, sampled at week 24, from a patient treated with tofacitinib. This TCR came from a human donor with alopecia areata. This chain links TRBV28 with TRBJ1-5; weak D call: TRBD1 (6 bases). The CDR3 coding sequence is TGTGCCAGCAGTGCGGGGACACCCAATCAGCCCCAGCATTTT. Protein: CASSAGTPNQPQHF.